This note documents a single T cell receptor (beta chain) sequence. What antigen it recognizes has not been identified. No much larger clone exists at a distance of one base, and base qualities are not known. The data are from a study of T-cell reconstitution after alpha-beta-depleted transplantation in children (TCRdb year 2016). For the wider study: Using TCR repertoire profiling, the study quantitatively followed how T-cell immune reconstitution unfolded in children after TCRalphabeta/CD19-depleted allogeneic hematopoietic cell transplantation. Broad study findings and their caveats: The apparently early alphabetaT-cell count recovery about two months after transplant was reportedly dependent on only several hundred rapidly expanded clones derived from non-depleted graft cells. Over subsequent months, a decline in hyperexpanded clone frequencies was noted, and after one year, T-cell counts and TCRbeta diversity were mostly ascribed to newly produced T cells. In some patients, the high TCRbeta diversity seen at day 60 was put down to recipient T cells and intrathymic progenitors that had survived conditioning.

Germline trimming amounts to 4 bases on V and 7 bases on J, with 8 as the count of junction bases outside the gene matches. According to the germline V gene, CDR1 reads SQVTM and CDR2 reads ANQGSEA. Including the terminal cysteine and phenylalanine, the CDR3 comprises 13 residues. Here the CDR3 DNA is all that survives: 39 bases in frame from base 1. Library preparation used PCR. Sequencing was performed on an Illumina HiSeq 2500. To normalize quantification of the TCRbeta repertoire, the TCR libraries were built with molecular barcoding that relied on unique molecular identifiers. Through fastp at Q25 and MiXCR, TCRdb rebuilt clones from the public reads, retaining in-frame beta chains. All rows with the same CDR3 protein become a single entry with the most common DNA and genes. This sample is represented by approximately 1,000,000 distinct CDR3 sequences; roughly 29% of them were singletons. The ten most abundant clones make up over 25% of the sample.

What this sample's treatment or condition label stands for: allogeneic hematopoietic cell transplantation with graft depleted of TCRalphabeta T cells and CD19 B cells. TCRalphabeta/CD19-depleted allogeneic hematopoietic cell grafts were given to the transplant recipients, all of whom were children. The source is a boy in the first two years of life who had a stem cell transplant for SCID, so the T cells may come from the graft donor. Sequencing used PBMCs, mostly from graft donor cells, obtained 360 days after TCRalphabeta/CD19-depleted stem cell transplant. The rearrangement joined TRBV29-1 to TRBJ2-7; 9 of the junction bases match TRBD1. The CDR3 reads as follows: CSVARTGVGEQYF. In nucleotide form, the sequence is TGCAGCGTTGCAAGGACAGGGGTTGGGGAGCAGTACTTC.